The 21 T cell receptor beta chains below all came from one sample that was sequenced in a study of T cell responses to AZD1222 COVID-19 vaccine. TCRdb's copy holds only in-frame clones and misses some; the assay was immunoSEQ multiplex PCR. Of 150,000 to 200,000 clones in the sample, approximately 90% were seen once. Here the sequenced sample was peripheral blood, taken 28 days after the second AZD1222 dose. The source is an adult who received the AZD1222 COVID-19 vaccine.

The rearrangement uses TRBV2 and TRBJ1-5, with D possibly TRBD1 on 5 matching bases. Germline CDR1 reads SNHLY; CDR2 reads FYNNEI. This CDR3 region has 13 residues. The V and J ends lost 6 bases and 5 bases respectively, with 11 bases between them. The CDR3 loop is CASRTRGDQPQHF. CDR3 nucleotides: TGTGCCAGCAGAACCCGGGGGGATCAGCCCCAGCATTTT.

This clone was counted a few times. V usage is TRBV7-8 and J usage is TRBJ2-7, with TRBD2 identical over 10 bases. V lost 5 bases, J lost 1 base, and 8 bases stayed unmatched. The CDR3 is 16 amino acids. Germline-derived CDR1 and CDR2 are SGHVS and FQNEAQ. The CDR3, as DNA: TGTGCCAGCAGCGCCTTACTAGCGGGGACTTCCTACGAGCAGTACTTC. It is translated as CASSALLAGTSYEQYF.

The rearrangement uses TRBV10-3 and TRBJ2-3; D gene ambiguous. The germline gives CDR1 ENHRY, CDR2 SYGVKD. Trimming left V 6 bases short and J 0 bases short, with 7 bases between. The CDR3 has 13 amino acids. CDR3 coding DNA: TGTGCCATCAGGGGCTTAAGCACAGATACGCAGTATTTT. Residues: CAIRGLSTDTQYF.

This clone was observed once. The V gene is TRBV4-2, the J gene TRBJ1-1; no clear D. Deletions cut 4 bases from V and 11 bases from J, with 20 bases between. CDR1 is LGHNA, CDR2 YNFKEQ, per germline. The CDR3 contains 14 residues. The CDR3, as DNA: TGTGCCAGCAGCCTGAACCCAGCGCCCCAGCCCGCTTTCTTT. Protein: CASSLNPAPQPAFF.

The chain has TRBV2 and TRBJ1-2, with D perhaps TRBD1 (5 bases). The ends were cut back, 4 bases at V and 1 base at J, with 7 bases in the middle. Looked up from germline, CDR1 is SNHLY and CDR2 is FYNNEI. The CDR3 is made up of 13 amino acids. As DNA, the CDR3 is TGTGCCAGCAGTGGGGGCCGTAACTATGGCTACACCTTC. Amino acid sequence: CASSGGRNYGYTF.

The chain links TRBV15 to TRBJ1-6; no definite D call. The ends were cut back, 0 bases at V and 4 bases at J, with 7 bases in the middle. Germline V CDR1 and CDR2: LNHNV, YYDKDF (reference sequence). The CDR3 has 15 amino acids. The CDR3 DNA reads TGTGCCACCAGCAGAGATCGAGGGTATAATTCACCCCTCCACTTT. It translates to CATSRDRGYNSPLHF.

The chain couples TRBV20-1 to TRBJ1-1; D not certain. Trimming took off 0 bases at V and 8 bases at J, with 7 bases between the two ends. CDR1 and CDR2 (germline): DFQATT, SNEGSKA (reference sequence). The CDR3 has 11 amino acids. CDR3 protein: CSARDGAEAFF. DNA for the CDR3: TGCAGTGCTAGAGATGGAGCAGAAGCTTTCTTT.

This clone has only one observation. V is TRBV3-1 (or the pseudogene TRBV3-2) and J is TRBJ1-1, with D unresolved. The CDR3 is made up of 13 amino acids. V was shortened by 1 base and J by 0 bases, with 3 bases between the two germline ends. Germline V gene sequence: CDR1 LGHDT, CDR2 YNNKEL (reference sequence). This CDR3 reads CASSQGMNTEAFF. For the CDR3, the DNA is TGTGCCAGCAGCCAAGGTATGAACACTGAAGCTTTCTTT.

The chain combines TRBV29-1 with TRBJ2-5; no definite D call. The V end lost 3 bases, the J end lost 2 bases, and 13 bases lay between the germline ends. Germline V lookup: CDR1 SQVTM, CDR2 ANQGSEA. This CDR3 spans 14 amino acids. CDR3 in DNA: TGCAGCGTTGATTGGGAAGTTGAACAAGAGACCCAGTACTTC. The encoded protein is CSVDWEVEQETQYF.

V gene TRBV30 combines with J gene TRBJ2-7; 9 nucleotides agree with TRBD1. V lost 4 bases and J lost 3; bases outside the gene matches: 7. The CDR3 covers 14 residues. CDR1 and CDR2 (germline): GTSNPN, SVGIG (reference sequence). The CDR3 reads CAWKLQGAVYEQYF. The CDR3 DNA sequence: TGTGCCTGGAAACTACAGGGGGCGGTCTACGAGCAGTACTTC. The whole variable domain, remainder taken from reference TRBV30 and TRBJ2-7, is SQTIHQWPATLVQPVGSPLSLECTVEGTSNPNLYWYRQAAGRGLQLLFYSVGIGQISSEVPQNLSASRPQDRQFILSSKKLLLSDSGFYLCAWKLQGAVYEQYFGPGTRLTVT.

This sequence joins TRBV10-2 and TRBJ2-4; D is ambiguous. CDR1 and CDR2 from the germline V gene are WSHSY and SAAADI. This CDR3 contains 13 residues. V lost 7 bases to trimming and J lost 0 bases, with 7 bases between them. CDR3 in amino acids: CASKELAKNIQYF. The CDR3 nucleotides are TGCGCCAGCAAGGAGTTAGCCAAAAACATTCAGTACTTC.

The chain has TRBV5-1 and TRBJ2-1; D may be TRBD1 or TRBD2 (5 bases each). The germline gives CDR1 SGHRS, CDR2 YFSETQ. V lost 4 bases and J 3 bases, leaving 11 bases between the germline ends. The CDR3 totals 14 residues. This CDR3 is CASSGMGVYNEQFF. The CDR3 nucleotides read TGCGCCAGCAGCGGTATGGGGGTCTACAATGAGCAGTTCTTC.

The chain uses TRBV5-6 and TRBJ1-2; D may be TRBD1 (6 bases). The CDR3 is 15 amino acids. Trimming cost V 1 base and J 3 bases, with 13 bases left between them. Germline V gives CDR1 SGHDT, CDR2 YYEEEE. CDR3 nucleotide sequence: TGTGCCAGCAGCTTGCCCACAGGGACCTACTATGGCTACACCTTC. As protein: CASSLPTGTYYGYTF.

This clone was seen only once. Its ends do not fully match the called genes, so a read error is possible. V and J are TRBV5-4 and TRBJ2-3, with 9 bases matching TRBD2. Germline CDR1 is SGHNT and CDR2 is YYREEE (reference sequence). The CDR3 runs to 16 residues. The CDR3 region has the DNA TGTGCCAGCAGTTTGGGGCCTAGCGGGGTTACAGATACGCAGTATTTT. Its protein is CASSLGPSGVTDTQYF.

This chain connects TRBV7-2 to TRBJ1-1; D possibly corresponds to TRBD1 (6 bases). V lost 2 bases and J lost 9, with 13 bases in between. This CDR3 contains 13 residues. Per germline, CDR1 SGHTA and CDR2 FQGNSA. As DNA, the CDR3 is TGTGCCAGCAGCTTACGGAGGGGGGTCAAAGCTTTCTTT. Residues: CASSLRRGVKAFF.

V usage is TRBV3-1 (or the pseudogene TRBV3-2) and J usage is TRBJ1-6; D is ambiguous. This CDR3 has 15 residues. V shed 5 bases and J shed 6 bases, with 14 bases lying between them. Germline loops: CDR1 LGHDT, CDR2 YNNKEL (reference sequence). CDR3 sequence reads: CASSFRRAPNSPLHF. In nucleotides, the CDR3 is TGTGCCAGCAGCTTTAGGAGGGCTCCTAATTCACCCCTCCACTTT.

V and J are TRBV11-2 and TRBJ1-2; D unresolved. CDR1 and CDR2 (germline): SGHAT, FQNNGV. This CDR3 contains 13 residues. Trimming removed 5 bases from V and 4 bases from J, with 11 bases in between. CDR3: CASSPRLSYGYTF. For the CDR3, the DNA is TGTGCCAGCAGCCCCAGACTCTCCTATGGCTACACCTTC.

J is TRBJ1-5 and V is TRBV5-1, with TRBD1 identical over 8 bases. J gave up 4 bases and V 4 bases, and 4 bases lay outside the gene matches. Germline lookup yields CDR1 SGHRS and CDR2 YFSETQ. The CDR3 covers 14 residues. The CDR3 nucleotides are TGCGCCAGCAGCAAGACAGGGGAGAATCAGCCCCAGCATTTT. It encodes CASSKTGENQPQHF.

The V and J genes are TRBV15 and TRBJ1-4, with unresolved D. The ends were cut back, 5 bases at V and 5 bases at J, with 12 bases in the middle. Germline loops: CDR1 LNHNV, CDR2 YYDKDF (reference sequence). The CDR3 extends over 14 amino acids. The DNA of the CDR3 is TGTGCCACCAGCCTGGTCCACAAAAATGAAAAACTGTTTTTT. This encodes CATSLVHKNEKLFF.

The V and J genes are TRBV5-1 and TRBJ1-2; tentatively, D is TRBD1 (5 bases). The CDR3 consists of 14 residues. Germline CDR1 reads SGHRS; CDR2 reads YFSETQ. V gave up 1 base and J gave up 3 bases, with 10 bases separating them. CDR3 residues: CASSLSQDYYGYTF. Here the CDR3 DNA reads TGCGCCAGCAGCTTGTCACAGGATTACTATGGCTACACCTTC.

The V call is TRBV5-6, the J call TRBJ2-1, with D possibly TRBD2 on 6 matching bases. V lost 3 bases and J lost 7, with 17 bases in between. The CDR3 extends over 15 amino acids. The germline V gene encodes CDR1 SGHDT and CDR2 YYEEEE. This CDR3 reads CASSSGLLLYNEQFF. CDR3 sequence (DNA): TGTGCCAGCAGCTCCGGACTACTCCTTTATAATGAGCAGTTCTTC.